The T cell receptor (beta chain) under discussion was sequenced for a study of blood T cells in healthy people across ages. Germline-derived CDR1 and CDR2 are ENHRY and SYGVKD. The CDR3 extends over 14 amino acids. The V and J ends lost 4 bases and 0 bases respectively, with 7 bases between them. Alongside a J-beta primer mix, a sample-barcoded 5' primer served in a second PCR lasting about 7 to 11 cycles. TCRdb recomputed calls from the 5' RACE reads with MiXCR, one row per CDR3 protein. The sample lists about 640,000 distinct CDR3 sequences; approximately 59% were seen once. Extraction yielded at least 5 micrograms of total RNA per sample.

The clonotype comes from a man in his 60s in good health. This chain links TRBV10-3 with TRBJ2-1, with D perhaps matching TRBD2 (5 bases). Sample: blood. The DNA for the CDR3 is TGTGCCATCAGTGCGGGGAGCTCCTACAATGAGCAGTTCTTC. Its translation: CAISAGSSYNEQFF.